Each of the 24 T cell receptor beta chains below was sequenced from the same sample in a study of blood T cell repertoires in COVID-19. Generated by immunoSEQ multiplex PCR, the TCRdb table keeps only in-frame clones and is missing some. The sample records 150,000 to 200,000 clones, around nine tenths being singletons. Sequenced sample: peripheral blood. The receptor source for this set is a woman in her 70s with COVID-19, enrolled during active disease.

This chain links TRBV16 with TRBJ2-7; a weak D match, TRBD1 (6 bases). With 6 bases removed from V and 5 bases from J, the gap between germline ends came to 8 bases. Germline values: CDR1 KGHSY, CDR2 FQNENV. This CDR3 region has 11 residues. CDR3 in DNA: TGTGCCAGCAGTCAGGGGAACGAGCAGTACTTC. Translation gives CASSQGNEQYF.

The chain combines TRBV12-5 with TRBJ1-1; 7 bases map to TRBD1. Per the germline V gene, CDR1 is LGHNT and CDR2 is FRNRAP. The CDR3 extends over 14 amino acids. V lost 1 base, J lost 4 bases, and 3 bases stayed unmatched. The CDR3 protein is CASGLGAGGTEAFF. DNA for the CDR3: TGTGCTAGTGGTTTGGGTGCAGGGGGCACTGAAGCTTTCTTT.

The chain is built from TRBV5-1 and TRBJ2-5, with 7 nucleotides matching TRBD1. Germline V gene sequence: CDR1 SGHRS, CDR2 YFSETQ. With V trimmed by 0 bases and J by 2 bases, 7 bases remained unmatched. CDR3 length: 16 amino acids. CDR3 DNA sequence: TGCGCCAGCAGCTTGGCGGTGGGACAGATACAAGAGACCCAGTACTTC. Residues: CASSLAVGQIQETQYF.

This sequence joins TRBV24-1 and TRBJ2-5; 8 nucleotides match TRBD1. Germline-derived CDR1 and CDR2 are KGHDR and SFDVKD. Trimming took 3 bases from V and 3 from J; bases not matched to a gene: 8. The CDR3 has 16 amino acids. CDR3 DNA sequence: TGTGCCACCAGTGATCCTACAGGGGGTTCCGAAGAGACCCAGTACTTC. Residues: CATSDPTGGSEETQYF.

J is TRBJ1-1 and V is TRBV5-1, with D uncertain. The germline V gene has CDR1 SGHRS and CDR2 YFSETQ. Trimming pared 0 bases from V and 0 bases from J, leaving 6 bases between. The CDR3 consists of 14 residues. DNA of the CDR3: TGCGCCAGCAGCTTGGGACATATGAACACTGAAGCTTTCTTT. This gives the protein CASSLGHMNTEAFF.

The V call is TRBV28, the J call TRBJ2-2; the D gene is possibly TRBD1 (6 bases). The CDR3 runs to 14 residues. The V and J ends lost 8 bases and 0 bases respectively, with 10 bases between them. Germline V gene data show CDR1 as MDHEN and CDR2 as SYDVKM. This CDR3 is CASWTATNTGELFF. CDR3 nucleotides: TGTGCCAGCTGGACAGCAACGAACACCGGGGAGCTGTTTTTT. Filled out from reference TRBV28 and TRBJ2-2, the complete variable domain reads DVKVTQSSRYLVKRTGEKVFLECVQDMDHENMFWYRQDPGLGLRLIYFSYDVKMKEKGDIPEGYSVSREKKERFSLILESASTNQTSMYLCASWTATNTGELFFGEGSRLTVL.

The chain joins TRBV7-8 to TRBJ1-3; 7 positions agree with TRBD1. This CDR3 region has 15 residues. V was pared by 1 base and J by 2 bases, with 2 bases of the junction left unmatched. Germline V lookup: CDR1 SGHVS, CDR2 FQNEAQ. CDR3 protein: CASSLGQGAGNTIYF. DNA for the CDR3: TGTGCCAGCAGCTTAGGTCAGGGGGCTGGAAACACCATATATTTT.

The count of this clone is one. The chain combines TRBV5-1 with TRBJ1-3, with 8 bases lining up with TRBD1. CDR3 length: 15 amino acids. J gave up 4 bases and V 4 bases, and 7 bases lay outside the gene matches. CDR1 is SGHRS and CDR2 is YFSETQ in the germline V gene. Here the CDR3 DNA reads TGCGCCAGCAGCCTCGACAGGGGAAGAGGAAACACCATATATTTT. Its protein is CASSLDRGRGNTIYF.

The chain recombines TRBV29-1 with TRBJ2-5; 8 nucleotides match TRBD1. Germline V gene lookup returns CDR1 SQVTM and CDR2 ANQGSEA. The CDR3 is made up of 13 amino acids. Unmatched junction bases numbered 6, after V lost 4 bases and J lost 5 bases. The CDR3 is CSVGDRLGETQYF. CDR3 coding DNA: TGCAGCGTTGGGGACAGGCTAGGGGAGACCCAGTACTTC. Looking up the rest from reference TRBV29-1 and TRBJ2-5 gives the full variable domain: SAVISQKPSRDICQRGTSLTIQCQVDSQVTMMFWYRQQPGQSLTLIATANQGSEATYESGFVIDKFPISRPNLTFSTLTVSNMSPEDSSIYLCSVGDRLGETQYFGPGTRLLVL.

The chain uses TRBV24-1 and TRBJ1-5; 7 nucleotides agree with TRBD1. The CDR3 is 16 residues long. V was pared by 6 bases and J by 0 bases, with 7 bases of the junction left unmatched. CDR1 and CDR2 (germline): KGHDR, SFDVKD. The CDR3 is CATSPGTVNSNQPQHF. The CDR3 nucleotides are TGTGCCACCAGTCCCGGGACAGTGAATAGCAATCAGCCCCAGCATTTT.

The chain is built from TRBV6-2 or TRBV6-3 and TRBJ2-4; 11 nucleotides agree with TRBD2. The CDR3 runs 18 residues. CDR1 is MNHEY, CDR2 SVGEGT, per germline. After removal of 6 bases from V and 0 bases from J, the junction contained 10 bases not matched to a gene. CDR3 amino acids: CASSSGTSGQLAKNIQYF. DNA for the CDR3: TGTGCCAGCAGCTCCGGGACTAGCGGACAGCTAGCCAAAAACATTCAGTACTTC.

The V call is TRBV3-1 (or the pseudogene TRBV3-2), the J call TRBJ2-5; TRBD1 aligns across 8 bases. V dropped 8 bases and J dropped 1; count of bases not matched to a gene: 0. The CDR3 sequence is 12 residues long. Germline V gene lookup returns CDR1 LGHDT and CDR2 YNNKEL (reference sequence). CDR3 amino acids: CASGTGQETQYF. Written as DNA, the CDR3 is TGTGCCAGCGGGACAGGCCAAGAGACCCAGTACTTC.

This sequence joins TRBV10-3 and TRBJ2-3, with TRBD2 matching over 10 bases. There are 16 residues in the CDR3. Unmatched junction bases numbered 6, after V lost 6 bases and J lost 0 bases. CDR1 and CDR2 from the germline V gene are ENHRY and SYGVKD. The CDR3 region has the DNA TGTGCCATCAGGGAGGCGACTAGCGGGAGCACAGATACGCAGTATTTT. It encodes CAIREATSGSTDTQYF.

This rearrangement joins TRBV5-1 to TRBJ1-6, with 7 bases matching TRBD1. Unmatched junction bases numbered 6, after V lost 1 base and J lost 8 bases. From germline, CDR1 is SGHRS and CDR2 YFSETQ. The CDR3 runs 15 residues. The CDR3, as DNA: TGCGCCAGCAGCTTGACAGGGGAATTCGATTCACCCCTCCACTTT. It translates to CASSLTGEFDSPLHF.

V is TRBV19 and J is TRBJ1-4; TRBD1 aligns across 8 bases. V lost 4 bases and J lost 8; bases outside the gene matches: 12. Germline CDR1 and CDR2: LNHDA and SQIVND (reference sequence). The CDR3 totals 16 residues. The CDR3 spells CASSTGQGRRSEKLFF. The DNA for the CDR3 is TGTGCCAGTAGTACCGGACAGGGAAGGCGGAGCGAAAAACTGTTTTTT.

V usage is TRBV28 and J usage is TRBJ1-2; D not certain. Germline V CDR1 and CDR2: MDHEN, SYDVKM. V gave up 7 bases and J gave up 8 bases, with 11 bases separating them. CDR3 length: 11 residues. As DNA, the CDR3 is TGTGCCAGCAACGACAAATTCGGCTACACCTTC. It specifies CASNDKFGYTF.

The chain couples TRBV18 to TRBJ1-1; D gene uncertain. This CDR3 has 13 residues. The ends were cut back, 4 bases at V and 3 bases at J, with 9 bases in the middle. The germline CDR1 and CDR2 sequences are KGHSH and LQKENI. The CDR3 reads CASSLKADTEAFF. CDR3 DNA: TGTGCCAGCTCACTAAAGGCGGACACTGAAGCTTTCTTT.

V and J are TRBV11-2 and TRBJ2-7; tentatively, D is TRBD1 (6 bases). The CDR3 loop spans 16 amino acids. V lost 5 bases and J 3 bases, leaving 20 bases between the germline ends. The germline V gene encodes CDR1 SGHAT and CDR2 FQNNGV. The CDR3 DNA is TGTGCCAGCAGCCCTCGAGGGGCAGGGGCTTTCTACGAGCAGTACTTC. Translating gives CASSPRGAGAFYEQYF.

The chain uses TRBV7-5 and TRBJ2-3; the D segment call TRBD2 is taken from the table without a DNA check. TRBV7-5 is shown as a pseudogene. The CDR3 sequence is 19 residues long. This CDR3 reads CARSLRLVCYHPQTDTQYF. The CDR3 DNA reads as TGTGCCAGAAGCTTGCGGTTAGTCTGTTACCACCCGCAAACAGATACGCAGTATTTT.

J is TRBJ2-7 and V is TRBV13; D is undetermined. The germline V and J ends were trimmed by 2 bases and 2 bases, with 4 bases remaining between them. CDR1 is PRHDT, CDR2 FYEKMQ, per germline (reference sequence). The CDR3 sequence is 12 residues long. Here the CDR3 reads CASSLHTYEQYF. The CDR3, as DNA: TGTGCCAGCAGCTTACACACCTACGAGCAGTACTTC.

V gene TRBV5-1 combines with J gene TRBJ1-1; 9 bases are shared with TRBD1. CDR3 length equals 13 residues. Unmatched junction bases numbered 4, after V lost 4 bases and J lost 6 bases. CDR1 is SGHRS and CDR2 is YFSETQ in the germline V gene. The CDR3 sequence is CASSPGTGSEAFF. CDR3 bases: TGCGCCAGCAGCCCCGGGACAGGGTCTGAAGCTTTCTTT.

The rearrangement joins TRBV19 to TRBJ2-7, with D possibly matching TRBD2 (5 bases). The CDR3 totals 15 residues. Germline lookup yields CDR1 LNHDA and CDR2 SQIVND (reference sequence). Deletions cut 1 base from V and 3 bases from J, with 13 bases between. This chain's CDR3 is CASSIGRGINYEQYF. DNA for the CDR3: TGTGCCAGTAGTATAGGCAGAGGGATCAACTACGAGCAGTACTTC.

V usage is TRBV9 and J usage is TRBJ1-1; D gene unclear. V was cut by 3 bases and J by 4 bases, with 16 bases left in between. Germline lookup yields CDR1 SGDLS and CDR2 YYNGEE. This CDR3 spans 15 amino acids. Written as DNA, the CDR3 is TGTGCCAGCAGCGAAAATCTAGAGAGAGGCACTGAAGCTTTCTTT. This encodes CASSENLERGTEAFF.

This chain links TRBV7-9 with TRBJ1-6, with D maybe TRBD1 (5 bases). This CDR3 has 15 residues. The germline CDR1 and CDR2 sequences are SEHNR and FQNEAQ (reference sequence). The ends were cut back, 7 bases at V and 6 bases at J, with 16 bases in the middle. CDR3 loop: CASNPGAHLNSPLHF. CDR3 bases: TGTGCCAGCAACCCTGGGGCACACCTTAATTCACCCCTCCACTTT.